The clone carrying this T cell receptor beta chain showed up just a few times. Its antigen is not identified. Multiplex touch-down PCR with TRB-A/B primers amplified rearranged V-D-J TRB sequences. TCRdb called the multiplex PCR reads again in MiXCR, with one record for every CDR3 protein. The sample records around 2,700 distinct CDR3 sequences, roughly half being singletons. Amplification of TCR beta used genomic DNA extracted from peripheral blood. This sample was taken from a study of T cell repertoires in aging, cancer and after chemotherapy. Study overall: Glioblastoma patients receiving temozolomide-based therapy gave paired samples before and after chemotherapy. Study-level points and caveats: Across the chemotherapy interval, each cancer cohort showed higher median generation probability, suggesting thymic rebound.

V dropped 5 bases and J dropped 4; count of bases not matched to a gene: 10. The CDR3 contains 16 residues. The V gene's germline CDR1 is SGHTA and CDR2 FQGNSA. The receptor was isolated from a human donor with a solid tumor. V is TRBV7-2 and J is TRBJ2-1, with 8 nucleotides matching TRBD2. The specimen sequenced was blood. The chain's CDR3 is CASSQYSGGLYNEQFF. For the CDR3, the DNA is TGTGCCAGCAGCCAATACAGCGGGGGCCTTTACAATGAGCAGTTCTTC.